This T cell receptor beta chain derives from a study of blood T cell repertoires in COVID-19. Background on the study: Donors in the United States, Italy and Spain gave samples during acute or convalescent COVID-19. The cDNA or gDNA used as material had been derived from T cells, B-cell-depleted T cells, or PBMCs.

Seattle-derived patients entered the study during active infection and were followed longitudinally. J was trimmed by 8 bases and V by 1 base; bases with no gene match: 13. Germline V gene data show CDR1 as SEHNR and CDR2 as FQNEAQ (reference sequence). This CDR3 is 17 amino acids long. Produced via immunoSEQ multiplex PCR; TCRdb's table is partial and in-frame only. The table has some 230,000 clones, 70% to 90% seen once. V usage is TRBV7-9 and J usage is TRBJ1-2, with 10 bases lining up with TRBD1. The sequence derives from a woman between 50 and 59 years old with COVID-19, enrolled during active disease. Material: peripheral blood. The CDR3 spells CASSLGSGQGVHAGYTF. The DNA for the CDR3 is TGTGCCAGCAGCTTAGGGTCAGGACAGGGGGTCCATGCCGGCTACACCTTC.